These 31 T cell receptor beta chains were all obtained from the same sample, sequenced in a study of OX40 agonist ivuxolimab in advanced cancers. Library generation was performed with the immunoSEQ multiplex PCR assay. This is the immuneACCESS table as TCRdb keeps it, with only in-frame sequences that have V and J called. A part of the clones is gone; compared with another copy, unresolved V genes explain less than half, and the rest is unexplained. This sample comprises about 58,000 clones, over 65% of them detected only once. Roughly 1.5% of the sample lies in the top ten. The source was CD4+ or CD8+ T cells sorted from blood, collected in a trial of the OX40 agonist ivuxolimab. The receptors originated from an adult with an advanced solid tumor such as melanoma, head and neck, liver or kidney cancer.

On this clone: Other DNA sequences in the sample encode the same CDR3. The chain employs TRBV15 and TRBJ2-3; the match to TRBD2 covers 11 bases. Trimming took 6 bases from V and 2 from J; bases not matched to a gene: 10. Looked up from germline, CDR1 is LNHNV and CDR2 is YYDKDF (reference sequence). The CDR3 has 17 residues. Here the CDR3 reads CATSPPPGLAVTDTQYF. Here the CDR3 DNA reads TGTGCCACCAGTCCACCCCCGGGACTAGCGGTCACAGATACGCAGTATTTT.

This rearrangement joins TRBV30 to TRBJ1-6, with D possibly matching TRBD1 (5 bases). The CDR3 runs to 15 residues. Germline V CDR1 and CDR2: GTSNPN, SVGIG (reference sequence). V was pared by 3 bases and J by 2 bases, with 11 bases between. CDR3 DNA: TGTGCCTGGAGGACCCAGGGAACCTATAATTCACCCCTCCACTTT. Protein sequence: CAWRTQGTYNSPLHF.

The rearrangement links TRBV19 to TRBJ2-7, with D perhaps TRBD2 (6 bases). The CDR3 is 13 residues long. Germline-derived CDR1 and CDR2 are LNHDA and SQIVND (reference sequence). V was trimmed by 5 bases and J by 7 bases, leaving 15 bases between them. DNA of the CDR3: TGTGCCAGTAGTGCGGGACTGGGGTTAGAGCAGTACTTC. Protein: CASSAGLGLEQYF.

The rearrangement links TRBV6-1 to TRBJ1-3; D might be TRBD1 (5 bases). The length of the CDR3 is 15 residues. Germline lookup yields CDR1 MNHNS and CDR2 SASEGT. V was shortened by 8 bases and J by 3 bases, with 17 bases between the two germline ends. The CDR3 reads CASLVPGGGGNTIYF. The CDR3 DNA is TGTGCCAGCCTGGTACCCGGGGGAGGTGGAAACACCATATATTTT.

The chain carries TRBV18 and TRBJ1-1; D remains unclear. The germline gives CDR1 KGHSH, CDR2 LQKENI. The CDR3 runs to 15 residues. With 5 bases removed from V and 3 bases from J, the gap between germline ends came to 16 bases. DNA of the CDR3: TGTGCCAGCTCAGTGACCGCTCCGGGAGACACTGAAGCTTTCTTT. Residues: CASSVTAPGDTEAFF.

The chain has TRBV27 and TRBJ1-1; D uncertain. Trimming cost V 5 bases and J 6 bases, with 22 bases left between them. The CDR3 covers 16 residues. Germline assignment: CDR1 MNHEY and CDR2 SMNVEV (reference sequence). The CDR3 sequence: CASSLPHDGLRAEAFF. The DNA for the CDR3 is TGTGCCAGCAGTCTCCCCCATGATGGATTGCGCGCTGAAGCTTTCTTT.

This chain joins TRBV18 and TRBJ1-3; D is uncertain. Trimming took off 2 bases at V and 0 bases at J, with 14 bases between the two ends. CDR3 size: 17 residues. The V gene's germline CDR1 is KGHSH and CDR2 LQKENI. The CDR3 region is CASSPELYRFSGNTIYF. The CDR3 bases are TGTGCCAGCTCACCAGAGTTGTACCGATTCTCTGGAAACACCATATATTTT.

This clone was seen only a few times. CDR3 sequence: CASSLSGEAYEQYF. CDR3 nucleotides: TGTGCCAGCAGCTTGAGCGGGGAGGCCTACGAGCAGTACTTC. The rearrangement joins TRBV7-9 to TRBJ2-7, with 7 bases lining up with TRBD2. The CDR3 is made up of 14 amino acids. Trimming at V came to 3 bases and at J to 2 bases, leaving 4 bases not matched to a gene. The germline CDR1 and CDR2 sequences are SEHNR and FQNEAQ (reference sequence). Drawing the rest from reference TRBV7-9 and TRBJ2-7, the complete variable domain is DTGVSQNPRHKITKRGQNVTFRCDPISEHNRLYWYRQTLGQGPEFLTYFQNEAQLEKSRLLSDRFSAERPKGSFSTLEIQRTEQGDSAMYLCASSLSGEAYEQYFGPGTRLTVT.

The chain links TRBV29-1 to TRBJ1-5, with 12 bases that match TRBD1. Trimming removed 7 bases from V and 12 bases from J; junction bases left unmatched: 10. The CDR3 spans 13 residues. Germline V gene lookup returns CDR1 SQVTM and CDR2 ANQGSEA. The CDR3 coding sequence is TGCAGCGCCGGGACAGGGGGCGGAACGGACCAGCATTTT. Its translation: CSAGTGGGTDQHF.

The V gene is TRBV7-9, the J gene TRBJ1-2; 8 bases align to TRBD1. J lost 7 bases, V lost 6 bases, and 7 bases had no gene match. The CDR3 runs 13 residues. Per germline, CDR1 SEHNR and CDR2 FQNEAQ (reference sequence). The CDR3 loop is CASSRTGSGGYTF. CDR3 coding DNA: TGTGCCAGCAGTCGGACAGGGAGCGGTGGCTACACCTTC.

This clone was picked up one time. This chain joins TRBV6-1 and TRBJ2-1, with D possibly matching TRBD2 (6 bases). V gave up 2 bases and J gave up 6 bases, with 14 bases separating them. CDR1 and CDR2 from the germline V gene are MNHNS and SASEGT. This CDR3 comprises 15 residues. This CDR3 is CASSETGGVLNEQFF. CDR3 nucleotide sequence: TGTGCCAGCAGTGAAACAGGAGGGGTCCTCAATGAGCAGTTCTTC.

The J gene is TRBJ1-1, the V gene TRBV30; maybe TRBD1 (5 bases). The V and J ends lost 0 bases and 8 bases respectively, with 10 bases between them. The CDR3 length is 12 residues. Germline loops: CDR1 GTSNPN, CDR2 SVGIG (reference sequence). In DNA, the CDR3 is TGTGCCTGGAGTGTACTGGGGGAAGAAGCTTTCTTT. Translation gives CAWSVLGEEAFF. The full variable domain, rest sourced from reference TRBV30 and TRBJ1-1, is SQTIHQWPATLVQPVGSPLSLECTVEGTSNPNLYWYRQAAGRGLQLLFYSVGIGQISSEVPQNLSASRPQDRQFILSSKKLLLSDSGFYLCAWSVLGEEAFFGQGTRLTVV.

The chain is built from TRBV11-2 and TRBJ1-3; D is uncertain. The CDR3 contains 15 residues. V was clipped by 4 bases and J by 1 base, with 11 bases between them. In germline, CDR1 is SGHAT, CDR2 FQNNGV. DNA for the CDR3: TGTGCCAGCAGCTCCCGGTCCGTTTCTGGAAACACCATATATTTT. Translated: CASSSRSVSGNTIYF.

This clone was recorded only once. The chain uses TRBV5-5 and TRBJ1-5, with D tentatively TRBD1 (6 bases). V lost 4 bases and J lost 7, with 18 bases in between. The CDR3 extends over 15 amino acids. Germline CDR1 reads SGHKS; CDR2 reads YYEKEE (reference sequence). In DNA form, the CDR3 reads TGTGCCAGCAGCCCGAGTGCGGGGGCAGGGCAGCCCCAGCATTTT. Translating it yields CASSPSAGAGQPQHF.

V usage is TRBV4-3 and J usage is TRBJ2-5; D ambiguous. The J call is doubtful: the DNA matches TRBJ2-7 better. CDR1 is LGHNA and CDR2 is YSLEER in the germline V gene. CDR3 length: 13 amino acids. Here the CDR3 reads CASSLEVRYEQYF. For the CDR3, the DNA is TGCGCCAGCAGCCTGGAAGTACGGTACGAGCAGTACTTC.

CDR3 region: CASAQGVFTGELFF. The CDR3 DNA reads as TGTGCCAGCGCTCAGGGGGTTTTCACCGGGGAGCTGTTTTTT. J is TRBJ2-2 and V is TRBV27; 7 bases align to TRBD1. Per germline, CDR1 MNHEY and CDR2 SMNVEV (reference sequence). The junction had 7 bases not matched to a gene; V was cut back by 8 bases and J by 4 bases. The CDR3 has 14 residues.

This chain connects TRBV5-6 to TRBJ1-1; the D is unclear. This CDR3 region has 15 residues. The V end lost 2 bases, the J end lost 0 bases, and 11 bases lay between the germline ends. Germline V lookup: CDR1 SGHDT, CDR2 YYEEEE. Here the CDR3 reads CASSFERLMNTEAFF. The CDR3 DNA reads as TGTGCCAGCAGCTTCGAACGGTTGATGAACACTGAAGCTTTCTTT.

In DNA, the CDR3 is TGTGCCAGCAGCGCTTCACAGGGCGGCGAGCAGTACTTC. Translating gives CASSASQGGEQYF. The rearrangement joins TRBV7-9 to TRBJ2-7, with D tentatively TRBD1 (6 bases). Germline CDR1 SEHNR, CDR2 FQNEAQ (reference sequence). Trimming shortened V by 5 bases and J by 6 bases, and 14 bases separated the two germline ends. CDR3 size: 13 residues.

The V and J genes are TRBV6-5 and TRBJ1-5; D is perhaps TRBD1 (5 bases). The CDR3 loop spans 13 amino acids. The V end was cut by 6 bases, the J end by 10 bases, with 16 bases between. From germline, CDR1 is MNHEY and CDR2 SVGAGI. The CDR3 coding sequence is TGTGCCAGCAGACCGGGGGGGGGTCACCCCCAGCATTTT. Its protein product is CASRPGGGHPQHF.

V gene TRBV12-5 combines with J gene TRBJ2-2; TRBD2 might be the D (6 bases). Germline V lookup: CDR1 LGHNT, CDR2 FRNRAP. CDR3 length: 18 amino acids. The ends were cut back, 6 bases at V and 3 bases at J, with 23 bases in the middle. The CDR3, as DNA: TGTGCTAGTGGGGCTGGGGCTAGCGCAGTAGGTGACACCGGGGAGCTGTTTTTT. This translates into CASGAGASAVGDTGELFF.

Here the CDR3 reads CASSSSSYTEAFF. The CDR3 DNA reads TGTGCCAGCAGCTCCTCGTCGTACACTGAAGCTTTCTTT. The rearrangement uses TRBV7-3 and TRBJ1-1; D gene unclear. From germline, CDR1 is SGHTA and CDR2 FQGTGA. Trimming cost V 4 bases and J 3 bases, with 9 bases left between them. This CDR3 has 13 amino acids.

This clone appeared a single time. This chain links TRBV5-1 with TRBJ2-3; maybe TRBD2 (5 bases). The CDR3 contains 16 residues. Trimming removed 0 bases at V and 1 base at J, with 12 bases between. Germline lookup yields CDR1 SGHRS and CDR2 YFSETQ. The DNA of the CDR3 is TGCGCCAGCAGCTTGGCCCTACTAGTTGGCACAGATACGCAGTATTTT. It translates to CASSLALLVGTDTQYF.

The J gene is TRBJ1-4, the V gene TRBV10-2; D gene ambiguous. The CDR3 totals 13 residues. V was cut by 4 bases and J by 2 bases, with 5 bases left in between. From germline, CDR1 is WSHSY and CDR2 SAAADI. The CDR3 coding sequence is TGCGCCAGCAGTGGTGGGACTAATGAAAAACTGTTTTTT. This sequence encodes CASSGGTNEKLFF.

This clone was seen only once. The J gene is TRBJ1-2, the V gene TRBV7-2, with TRBD1 identical over 9 bases. Germline CDR1 reads SGHTA; CDR2 reads FQGNSA. J lost 3 bases, V lost 5 bases, and 1 base had no gene match. The CDR3 is made up of 13 amino acids. In DNA, the CDR3 is TGTGCCAGCAGCGACAGGGGGGACTATGGCTACACCTTC. The encoded protein is CASSDRGDYGYTF.

The chain couples TRBV6-1 to TRBJ2-5; 11 bases are a match to TRBD1. Per germline, CDR1 MNHNS and CDR2 SASEGT. The J segment lost 7 bases and the V segment lost 4 bases, leaving 2 bases of the junction unmatched. This CDR3 comprises 13 residues. CDR3 loop: CASSAGQGGTQYF. The CDR3 nucleotides read TGTGCCAGCAGTGCGGGACAGGGGGGGACCCAGTACTTC.

The rearrangement joins TRBV11-1 to TRBJ2-5, with D perhaps matching TRBD1 or TRBD2 (5 bases each). V lost 2 bases to trimming and J lost 7 bases, with 20 bases between them. CDR3 length: 16 amino acids. The germline V gene has CDR1 SGHAT and CDR2 FQDESV (reference sequence). In DNA form, the CDR3 reads TGTGCCAGCAGCTTATTTGTAGGGGACGGCGAGTTGACCCAGTACTTC. It specifies CASSLFVGDGELTQYF. Supplemented by reference TRBV11-1 and TRBJ2-5, the full variable domain reads EAEVAQSPRYKITEKSQAVAFWCDPISGHATLYWYRQILGQGPELLVQFQDESVVDDSQLPKDRFSAERLKGVDSTLKIQPAELGDSAMYLCASSLFVGDGELTQYFGPGTRLLVL.

This clone has just a few counts. In the same sample, other DNA sequences code for this CDR3. The chain is built from TRBV5-1 and TRBJ2-1; D is unresolved. The CDR3 contains 13 residues. The V gene lost 4 bases and the J gene lost 3 bases, with 8 bases spanning the gap. CDR1 is SGHRS, CDR2 YFSETQ, per germline. The CDR3 nucleotides are TGCGCCAGCAGCCTAGTTTACTACAATGAGCAGTTCTTC. It is translated as CASSLVYYNEQFF.

This rearrangement joins TRBV5-6 to TRBJ2-7; 11 positions match TRBD2. V lost 3 bases and J lost 3; bases outside the gene matches: 2. The germline V gene has CDR1 SGHDT and CDR2 YYEEEE. The CDR3 extends over 14 amino acids. CDR3 sequence (DNA): TGTGCCAGCAGCTACGGACTAGCGGGCTACGAGCAGTACTTC. It encodes CASSYGLAGYEQYF.

The CDR3 nucleotides read TGTGCCAGCGGGCGGGTCGGGGAGACCCAGTACTTC. Translated, it gives CASGRVGETQYF. This chain links TRBV6-1 with TRBJ2-5; maybe TRBD2 (5 bases). In germline, CDR1 is MNHNS, CDR2 SASEGT. This CDR3 spans 12 amino acids. V lost 8 bases and J lost 5, with 12 bases in between.

CDR3 region: CASSTAGGGYEQYF. CDR3 DNA sequence: TGTGCCAGCAGCACAGCGGGGGGGGGATACGAGCAGTACTTC. The rearrangement joins TRBV7-2 to TRBJ2-7; 10 nucleotides align to TRBD2. The CDR3 loop spans 14 amino acids. Germline assignment: CDR1 SGHTA and CDR2 FQGNSA. The trim removed 5 bases at V and 4 bases at J, leaving 5 bases unmatched.

The V gene is TRBV19, the J gene TRBJ1-1; D is unclear. Germline CDR1 LNHDA, CDR2 SQIVND (reference sequence). CDR3 length: 15 residues. Trimming took off 4 bases at V and 4 bases at J, with 16 bases between the two ends. DNA for the CDR3: TGTGCCAGTAGTACCAATGGGGATCGGGGCACTGAAGCTTTCTTT. It translates to CASSTNGDRGTEAFF.